Here is one TCR beta chain with its context. Authors' processing steps: Nucleated cell counts were estimated from reference gene primer amplification. Repertoires were generated with immunoSEQ multiplex PCR, while TCRdb's copy carries only in-frame clones and drops some. Clone size and V and J calls were adopted from that table, with D and trimming inferred from the DNA. The sample includes about 110,000 clones, approximately 83% of them seen just once. The data are from a study of blood T cell repertoires in COVID-19. Background on the study: COVID-19 samples, acute and convalescent, were from the United States, Italy and Spain. In each case, the material was cDNA or gDNA derived from T cells, B-cell-depleted T cells, or PBMCs.

The germline CDR1 and CDR2 sequences are SGHRS and YFSETQ. V trimming: 3 bases; J trimming: 3 bases; junction bases outside the gene matches: 4. The CDR3 sequence is 15 residues long. This clonotype was obtained from a woman in her 70s with acute or convalescent COVID-19. This rearrangement joins TRBV5-1 to TRBJ2-2; 8 bases map to TRBD1. The sequencing input was peripheral blood. The CDR3 loop reads CASSSGQGHTGELFF. As DNA, the CDR3 is TGCGCCAGCAGCTCTGGACAGGGACACACCGGGGAGCTGTTTTTT.